Given below is one TCR delta chain in context. In this sample, this clone turned up a few times. The antigen it recognizes is unknown. There are no base qualities to consult, and no much larger clone falls within one base. The entry originates in a study of gamma-delta chains in newborns, infants, children (dated by TCRdb to about 2019). General notes on the study: In the study title, it is stated that polyclonal expansion of innate gammadelta T cells is driven by microbial exposure immediately after birth. The study examined the way microbial exposure affected innate gammadelta T cell populations in human newborns right after birth.

Sequencing was performed on an Illumina MiSeq. Clones were re-identified by TCRdb from the public reads with CATT, and rows with the same DNA were merged. Recorded for this sample are roughly 4,000 delta-chain clones; 44% of them occurred a single time. Of the sample, around 7.8% falls within the top ten clones. From the germline V gene, CDR1 is TSWWSYY and CDR2 is QGS. Relative to germline, V is missing 0 bases and J is missing 0 bases, with 7 bases of the junction outside any gene match. The CDR3 runs 17 amino acids, cysteine and phenylalanine included. The retained sequence is limited to the CDR3, 51 bases, with the frame set at the first base.

This TCR derives from a child who was a newborn, infant or young child, either healthy, febrile or measles-vaccinated (not recorded which). Sequences were derived from blood, sampled at week 6. The V and J segments used are TRDV1 and TRDJ1; TRDD3 lines up with 7 middle nucleotides. The CDR3 has the sequence CALGELVWGPYTDKLIF. The bases read TGTGCTCTTGGGGAACTAGTCTGGGGGCCATACACCGATAAACTCATCTTT.